This entry lists 10 T cell receptor beta chains sequenced from one sample in a study of neurological immune-mediated disorders. MiXCR, applied by TCRdb to the 5' RACE reads, yields one record per CDR3 protein. The sample carries 40,000 to 50,000 distinct CDR3 sequences, roughly 2.5% recorded once. Material for sequencing was PBMCs. The receptors shown here come from a man aged 25 to 40 with multiple sclerosis.

The table lists this clonotype with many counts. The chain employs TRBV24-1 and TRBJ1-5; D possibly corresponds to TRBD1 (6 bases). The CDR3 length is 15 residues. CDR1 KGHDR and CDR2 SFDVKD come from the germline V gene. The V end was cut by 4 bases, the J end by 4 bases, with 13 bases between. The CDR3 protein is CATSDPLRGNQPQHF. The CDR3 DNA follows: TGTGCCACCAGTGACCCTCTCAGGGGAAATCAGCCCCAGCATTTT.

This clonotype occurred many times. The rearrangement links TRBV3-1 to TRBJ2-1; D gene unclear. CDR1 is LGHDT, CDR2 YNNKEL, per germline (reference sequence). The V and J ends lost 2 bases and 4 bases respectively, with 12 bases between them. The CDR3 contains 15 residues. The CDR3 loop reads CASSQTPSRYNEQFF. In DNA, the CDR3 is TGTGCCAGCAGCCAAACGCCTAGTAGGTACAATGAGCAGTTCTTC.

The table lists this clonotype with many counts. This chain links TRBV25-1 with TRBJ2-3, with 7 nucleotides matching TRBD2. V shed 2 bases, J shed 6 bases, and the junction held 11 bases outside the gene matches. There are 16 residues in the CDR3. Germline loops: CDR1 MGHDK, CDR2 SYGVNS. The CDR3 spells CASSEGSSGASDTQYF. The CDR3 DNA is TGTGCCAGCAGTGAAGGCTCCAGCGGGGCCTCGGATACGCAGTATTTT.

This clonotype showed up many times. V is TRBV20-1 and J is TRBJ2-1, with 9 bases aligning to TRBD2. V was clipped by 0 bases and J by 5 bases; unmatched bases: 8. This CDR3 region has 16 residues. Germline V gene sequence: CDR1 DFQATT, CDR2 SNEGSKA (reference sequence). DNA for the CDR3: TGCAGTGCTAGAGATCTCCTAGCGGGAATGAACAATGAGCAGTTCTTC. Translation: CSARDLLAGMNNEQFF.

This clonotype was counted many times. The V gene is TRBV12-3 or TRBV12-4, the J gene TRBJ1-5, with D tentatively TRBD1 (5 bases). Trimming left V 6 bases short and J 0 bases short, with 12 bases between. This CDR3 has 15 residues. DNA of the CDR3: TGTGCCAGCAGGGGGGTGACGGGTAGCAATCAGCCCCAGCATTTT. It yields the protein CASRGVTGSNQPQHF.

This clonotype was counted only a few times. In nucleotides, the CDR3 is TGCGCCAGCAGCCAGGCCTTCCAACCGGTTAACTATGGCTACACCTTC. It yields the protein CASSQAFQPVNYGYTF. The chain carries TRBV4-1 and TRBJ1-2; D is ambiguous. The V gene lost 3 bases and the J gene lost 1 base, with 15 bases spanning the gap. Germline-derived CDR1 and CDR2 are MGHRA and YSYEKL. CDR3 length: 16 residues.

This clonotype was picked up a small number of times. This chain uses TRBV7-2 with TRBJ2-2, with 11 positions matching TRBD2. Germline values: CDR1 SGHTA, CDR2 FQGNSA. Trimming cost V 5 bases and J 3 bases; bases outside gene matches: 2. This CDR3 region has 15 residues. CDR3 residues: CASSRTSGYTGELFF. CDR3 nucleotide sequence: TGTGCCAGCAGCCGGACTAGCGGGTACACCGGGGAGCTGTTTTTT.

Ten or more counts support this clonotype. The chain combines TRBV7-9 with TRBJ2-1, with D possibly TRBD2 on 5 matching bases. Trimming removed 3 bases from V and 10 bases from J, with 16 bases in between. The CDR3 runs to 14 residues. Germline V lookup: CDR1 SEHNR, CDR2 FQNEAQ (reference sequence). CDR3 coding DNA: TGTGCCAGCAGCTTGGACTCCTACGCCTACGAGCAGTTCTTC. Translated, it gives CASSLDSYAYEQFF.

This clonotype was found many times. The chain combines TRBV12-3 or TRBV12-4 with TRBJ2-3; no definite D call. The CDR3 totals 15 residues. V was cut by 3 bases and J by 0 bases, with 10 bases left in between. CDR3 residues: CASSFSTTSTDTQYF. CDR3 nucleotides: TGTGCCAGCAGTTTTAGCACTACTAGCACAGATACGCAGTATTTT.

This clonotype was observed at least ten times. The chain employs TRBV5-1 and TRBJ2-1; 11 bases agree with TRBD2. The junction had 3 bases not matched to a gene; V was cut back by 2 bases and J by 5 bases. CDR3 size: 15 residues. CDR1 is SGHRS and CDR2 is YFSETQ in the germline V gene. The CDR3 region has the DNA TGCGCCAGCAGCTTTAGCGGGGGGGCCCACAATGAGCAGTTCTTC. Amino acids: CASSFSGGAHNEQFF.